Listed here are 27 T cell receptor beta chains from one sample, sequenced in a study of T cells in localized non-small cell lung cancer. The repertoire was sequenced with immunoSEQ multiplex PCR; TCRdb's copy has only in-frame clones and lacks some. In the table there are about 83,000 clones, 70% to 90% of which are singletons. The sample was peripheral blood, taken before any cancer treatment. Receptors originate from a female donor aged 60 or older with stage I lung adenocarcinoma.

This clone was detected only a few times. V gene TRBV19 combines with J gene TRBJ2-1; the match to TRBD1 covers 9 bases. The V gene's germline CDR1 is LNHDA and CDR2 SQIVND (reference sequence). Trimming took 2 bases from V and 2 from J; bases not matched to a gene: 1. This CDR3 is built from 15 residues. The CDR3 coding sequence is TGTGCCAGTAGTATAACAGGGGGCCCCTACAATGAGCAGTTCTTC. This sequence encodes CASSITGGPYNEQFF.

The CDR3 DNA sequence: TGTGCCAGTAGTATAGGGGCCCCGACAGGGGGTGTTCAGCCCCAGCATTTT. Translated, it gives CASSIGAPTGGVQPQHF. The chain uses TRBV19 and TRBJ1-5; 9 nucleotides agree with TRBD1. Germline trimming cut 1 base from V and 6 bases from J; bases unmatched to any gene: 10. CDR3 size: 17 residues. Germline CDR1 is LNHDA and CDR2 is SQIVND (reference sequence).

The V call is TRBV30, the J call TRBJ1-1, with D unresolved. Germline V gene data show CDR1 as GTSNPN and CDR2 as SVGIG (reference sequence). The CDR3 runs 11 residues. The V end was cut by 0 bases, the J end by 8 bases, with 7 bases between. CDR3 loop: CAWSVGREAFF. In DNA, the CDR3 is TGTGCCTGGAGTGTTGGCCGAGAAGCTTTCTTT.

This chain joins TRBV12-1 and TRBJ1-1; the D call of TRBD1 is as the table states it, not checked on the DNA. TRBV12-1 is marked as a pseudogene. This CDR3 has 17 amino acids. The CDR3 bases are TGTGCCAGCAGCGCCTCCGGGACAGCCAACATGAACACTGAAGCTTTCTTT. Its translation is CASSASGTANMNTEAFF.

This clone was observed a handful of times. The chain employs TRBV4-1 and TRBJ1-5; D is unresolved. Trimming shortened V by 4 bases and J by 2 bases, and 27 bases separated the two germline ends. In germline, CDR1 is MGHRA, CDR2 YSYEKL. This CDR3 comprises 20 residues. The CDR3: CASSRPGPGGLSIGNQPQHF. The CDR3 DNA reads as TGCGCCAGCAGCCGCCCCGGGCCAGGTGGCCTCAGTATCGGCAATCAGCCCCAGCATTTT.

This chain links TRBV6-4 with TRBJ2-5; D unresolved. Germline CDR1 reads MRHNA; CDR2 reads SNTAGT. V gave up 8 bases and J gave up 2 bases, with 9 bases separating them. This CDR3 has 12 amino acids. CDR3 sequence: CASGSLQETQYF. The CDR3, as DNA: TGTGCCAGCGGCTCCCTTCAAGAGACCCAGTACTTC.

This clone was observed a few times. The DNA of the CDR3 is TGTGCCAGTAGTCGACAGAGGAACACTGAAGCTTTCTTT. This codes for CASSRQRNTEAFF. The chain links TRBV19 to TRBJ1-1; a possible D gene is TRBD1 (5 bases). CDR1 is LNHDA and CDR2 is SQIVND in the germline V gene (reference sequence). V shed 5 bases and J shed 1 base, with 8 bases lying between them. CDR3 length equals 13 residues.

The CDR3 protein is CASSGDRNTEAFF. The CDR3 DNA follows: TGTGCCAGCAGTGGGGACAGGAACACTGAAGCTTTCTTT. V is TRBV2 and J is TRBJ1-1; the match to TRBD1 covers 7 bases. Looked up from germline, CDR1 is SNHLY and CDR2 is FYNNEI. The V segment lost 4 bases and the J segment 1 base; nucleotides outside the gene matches: 0. The CDR3 contains 13 residues. The full variable domain, its missing parts supplied by reference TRBV2 and TRBJ1-1, is EPEVTQTPSHQVTQMGQEVILRCVPISNHLYFYWYRQILGQKVEFLVSFYNNEISEKSEIFDDQFSVERPDGSNFTLKIRSTKLEDSAMYFCASSGDRNTEAFFGQGTRLTVV.

As DNA, the CDR3 is TGTGCCAGCAGCCAGATTTTATTGGGACTTACCGCCTACGAGCAGTACTTC. As protein: CASSQILLGLTAYEQYF. The rearrangement joins TRBV7-9 to TRBJ2-7; the D gene is possibly TRBD2 (6 bases). The CDR3 covers 17 residues. Germline V gene data show CDR1 as SEHNR and CDR2 as FQNEAQ (reference sequence). Trimming removed 5 bases at V and 2 bases at J, with 22 bases between.

The chain carries TRBV10-3 and TRBJ1-4; weak D call: TRBD1 (5 bases). The germline V gene encodes CDR1 ENHRY and CDR2 SYGVKD. This CDR3 is 16 amino acids long. The V gene lost 4 bases and the J gene lost 7 bases, with 19 bases spanning the gap. CDR3 loop: CAISGGLFEGGEKLFF. Written as DNA, the CDR3 is TGTGCCATCAGTGGGGGACTGTTCGAGGGTGGTGAAAAACTGTTTTTT.

This clone was picked up one time. The chain couples TRBV7-2 to TRBJ2-7; TRBD1 aligns across 9 bases. Losses at the gene ends were 7 bases for V and 6 bases for J; bases not matched to a gene: 7. The CDR3 has 13 residues. Germline assignment: CDR1 SGHTA and CDR2 FQGNSA. In DNA, the CDR3 is TGTGCCAGCAAGGGGACAGGGCGGCGCGAGCAGTACTTC. Its protein product is CASKGTGRREQYF.

In the case of this clone: Other DNA sequences in this sample translate to the same CDR3. The chain is built from TRBV30 and TRBJ2-3; 10 bases line up with TRBD2. Unmatched junction bases numbered 7, after V lost 0 bases and J lost 4 bases. The CDR3 is 16 amino acids. Germline CDR1 and CDR2: GTSNPN and SVGIG (reference sequence). The CDR3 DNA sequence: TGTGCCTGGAGTGTTTCCTTAGCGGGAGGCGCAGATACGCAGTATTTT. Translated, it gives CAWSVSLAGGADTQYF.

This chain joins TRBV28 and TRBJ1-5; 10 nucleotides agree with TRBD1. The CDR3 runs 16 residues. Germline CDR1 MDHEN, CDR2 SYDVKM. V gave up 3 bases and J gave up 2 bases; unmatched junction bases: 4. The DNA of the CDR3 is TGTGCCAGCAGTTTCGGGACAGGGGATGGCAATCAGCCCCAGCATTTT. Encoded protein: CASSFGTGDGNQPQHF.

The chain uses TRBV16 and TRBJ2-2, with a weak D call TRBD2 (5 bases). Germline assignment: CDR1 KGHSY and CDR2 FQNENV. Between the trimmed V and J ends, which lost 2 bases and 4 bases, there was a span of 8 bases. The CDR3 contains 14 residues. CDR3 sequence: CASSQGRGTGELFF. The CDR3 DNA reads as TGTGCCAGCAGCCAAGGCCGGGGCACCGGGGAGCTGTTTTTT.

The chain recombines TRBV11-3 with TRBJ1-2, with D uncertain. Trimming pared 1 base from V and 4 bases from J, leaving 7 bases between. The CDR3 totals 13 residues. Germline CDR1 reads SGHNT; CDR2 reads YENEEA. CDR3 protein: CASSLGPGYGYTF. For the CDR3, the DNA is TGTGCCAGCAGCTTAGGCCCAGGCTATGGCTACACCTTC.

J is TRBJ2-1 and V is TRBV18, with unresolved D. V dropped 6 bases and J dropped 5 bases, with 11 bases sitting between them. The CDR3 sequence is 13 residues long. CDR1 is KGHSH, CDR2 LQKENI, per germline. CDR3 in amino acids: CASSRALDNEQFF. CDR3 nucleotide sequence: TGTGCCAGCTCCCGAGCTTTAGACAATGAGCAGTTCTTC.

The chain uses TRBV10-1 and TRBJ2-2; D is unresolved. The CDR3 has 14 residues. CDR1 is WNHNN and CDR2 is SYGVQD in the germline V gene (reference sequence). The germline V and J ends were trimmed by 5 bases and 2 bases, with 9 bases remaining between them. The chain's CDR3 is CASSLQANTGELFF. The CDR3 DNA reads TGCGCCAGCAGTCTGCAGGCTAACACCGGGGAGCTGTTTTTT.

The genes are TRBV4-2 and TRBJ1-4; D is possibly TRBD1 (5 bases). Germline CDR1 LGHNA, CDR2 YNFKEQ. V shed 0 bases and J shed 7 bases, with 12 bases lying between them. The CDR3 extends over 15 amino acids. DNA of the CDR3: TGTGCCAGCAGCCAAGATGGCCAGGGAACTGAAAAACTGTTTTTT. This encodes CASSQDGQGTEKLFF.

This clone was observed a few times. The chain links TRBV7-3 to TRBJ2-3, with TRBD2 matching over 9 bases. Trimming took 5 bases from V and 3 from J; bases not matched to a gene: 12. The CDR3 has 17 residues. Germline V gives CDR1 SGHTA, CDR2 FQGTGA. The CDR3 protein is CASSRMKNSGGTDTQYF. The CDR3 nucleotides read TGTGCCAGCAGCCGTATGAAGAATAGCGGGGGTACAGATACGCAGTATTTT.

This clone was counted once. The CDR3 loop reads CASSLYAGSNQPQHF. The CDR3 DNA is TGTGCCAGCAGTTTATATGCAGGGAGCAATCAGCCCCAGCATTTT. The chain joins TRBV27 to TRBJ1-5, with TRBD1 as a possible D gene (5 bases). Trimming shortened V by 1 base and J by 1 base, and 8 bases separated the two germline ends. Per the germline V gene, CDR1 is MNHEY and CDR2 is SMNVEV (reference sequence). CDR3 size: 15 residues.

The sample holds a few counts of this clone. The chain links TRBV7-2 to TRBJ2-1, with 11 bases matching TRBD1. The CDR3 runs 18 residues. V was clipped by 3 bases and J by 4 bases; unmatched bases: 11. Germline V gene lookup returns CDR1 SGHTA and CDR2 FQGNSA. The CDR3, as DNA: TGTGCCAGCAGCTTCGGACAGGGGGCGGGCAAACGATACAATGAGCAGTTCTTC. Its translation: CASSFGQGAGKRYNEQFF.

About this clone itself: Other DNA variants within this sample encode the same CDR3. The CDR3 nucleotides read TGTGCCAGTAGTATAGGAAACAGCTATGGCTACACCTTC. Protein sequence: CASSIGNSYGYTF. This chain links TRBV19 with TRBJ1-2; D unclear. V gave up 1 base and J gave up 4 bases, with 7 bases separating them. This CDR3 has 13 amino acids. The V gene's germline CDR1 is LNHDA and CDR2 SQIVND (reference sequence). The whole variable domain, filled in from reference TRBV19 and TRBJ1-2, reads DGGITQSPKYLFRKEGQNVTLSCEQNLNHDAMYWYRQDPGQGLRLIYYSQIVNDFQKGDIAEGYSVSREKKESFPLTVTSAQKNPTAFYLCASSIGNSYGYTFGSGTRLTVV.

CDR3 residues: CASSARQGSYEQYF. In DNA form, the CDR3 reads TGTGCCAGCAGCGCTCGACAGGGCTCTTACGAGCAGTACTTC. V usage is TRBV7-2 and J usage is TRBJ2-7; TRBD1 agrees at 7 bases. Germline CDR1 is SGHTA and CDR2 is FQGNSA. Unmatched junction bases numbered 8, after V lost 5 bases and J lost 4 bases. This CDR3 contains 14 residues.

This chain joins TRBV19 and TRBJ1-1; D is perhaps TRBD1 (5 bases). The germline CDR1 and CDR2 sequences are LNHDA and SQIVND (reference sequence). V lost 2 bases and J lost 0, with 7 bases in between. The CDR3 is made up of 14 amino acids. The CDR3 DNA sequence: TGTGCCAGTAGTATAACAGGACTGAACACTGAAGCTTTCTTT. It is translated as CASSITGLNTEAFF.

This rearrangement joins TRBV5-1 to TRBJ1-3; possibly TRBD1 for D (5 bases). Germline CDR1 and CDR2: SGHRS and YFSETQ. This CDR3 region has 13 residues. V lost 4 bases, J lost 1 base, and 6 bases lay in between. CDR3 sequence (DNA): TGCGCCAGCAGCCAGGGTTCTGGAAACACCATATATTTT. Translated, it gives CASSQGSGNTIYF.

Only one count was recorded for this clone. The genes are TRBV18 and TRBJ1-6; 9 bases match TRBD1. CDR3 size: 15 residues. Looked up from germline, CDR1 is KGHSH and CDR2 is LQKENI. V trimming: 6 bases; J trimming: 4 bases; junction bases outside the gene matches: 4. CDR3 amino acids: CASSIGQGYNSPLHF. CDR3 DNA sequence: TGTGCCAGCTCGATAGGACAGGGGTATAATTCACCCCTCCACTTT. The full variable domain, with the rest looked up from reference TRBV18 and TRBJ1-6, is NAGVMQNPRHLVRRRGQEARLRCSPMKGHSHVYWYRQLPEEGLKFMVYLQKENIIDESGMPKERFSAEFPKEGPSILRIQQVVRGDSAAYFCASSIGQGYNSPLHFGNGTRLTVT.

This clone came up a few times. The genes are TRBV28 and TRBJ1-5; D call uncertain. From germline, CDR1 is MDHEN and CDR2 SYDVKM. CDR3 size: 17 residues. Trimming cost V 3 bases and J 0 bases, with 15 bases left between them. Here the CDR3 DNA reads TGTGCCAGCAGTTTTGCCGGTTTGATGTATAGCAATCAGCCCCAGCATTTT. Translating gives CASSFAGLMYSNQPQHF.